A selection of T cell receptor beta chains follows, all from one sample in a study of blood T cell repertoires in COVID-19. Clones were sequenced by immunoSEQ multiplex PCR, and TCRdb holds only the in-frame ones, with some missing. This table holds about 150,000 clones, around 81% found once. Sequencing was carried out using peripheral blood. Receptor source: a man in his 70s who had recovered from COVID-19. Both conserved end residues are part of each CDR3. A D gene is named only where the DNA matches it firmly. For some rows the clone size is stated as once, few or many, or as a class when expanded; others skip it.

V gene	J gene	clone size	D gene	CDR3 protein	CDR3 DNA
TRBV12-3/TRBV12-4	TRBJ2-3	-	-	CASSSDRTNTQYF	TGTGCCAGCAGCTCCGACAGGACAAATACGCAGTATTTT
TRBV27	TRBJ1-2	-	-	CASSRRGGYGYTF	TGTGCCAGCAGTCGCAGGGGTGGCTATGGCTACACCTTC
TRBV5-6	TRBJ2-7	-	-	CASSLEGEIRNEQYF	TGTGCCAGCAGCCTAGAGGGAGAAATTAGGAACGAGCAGTACTTC
TRBV6-2/TRBV6-3	TRBJ1-1	-	-	CASSYAATGKAFF	TGTGCCAGCAGTTACGCGGCGACGGGGAAAGCTTTCTTT
TRBV9	TRBJ1-2	-	-	CASSTRPSEGYTF	TGTGCCAGCAGCACGAGGCCGTCTGAGGGCTACACCTTC
TRBV28	TRBJ1-5	-	-	CASRHNNQPQHF	TGTGCCAGCAGACACAACAATCAGCCCCAGCATTTT
TRBV25-1	TRBJ2-2	-	-	CASCGIANTGELFF	TGTGCCAGCTGCGGGATCGCGAACACCGGGGAGCTGTTTTTT
TRBV2	TRBJ2-7	-	-	CASSDQREQYF	TGTGCCAGCAGTGATCAGCGTGAGCAGTACTTC
TRBV14	TRBJ1-6	-	-	CASSLRREYNSPLHF	TGTGCCAGCAGCCTACGACGGGAATATAATTCACCCCTCCACTTT
TRBV23-1	TRBJ1-1	few	-	CASSQKKRPLGAFF	TGCGCCAGCAGTCAGAAGAAGAGGCCCCTGGGAGCTTTCTTT
TRBV2	TRBJ2-7	-	TRBD2	CASSVLTGGYEQYF	TGTGCCAGCAGTGTCTTGACGGGGGGCTACGAGCAGTACTTC
TRBV13	TRBJ2-6	-	TRBD1	CASSIRDRDHNPGANVLTF	TGTGCCAGCAGCATCCGGGACAGGGACCACAACCCTGGGGCCAACGTCCTGACTTTC
TRBV7-6	TRBJ2-5	-	TRBD2	CASSGPGTSGGIGETQYF	TGTGCCAGCAGCGGACCCGGGACTAGCGGGGGGATCGGGGAGACCCAGTACTTC
TRBV5-1	TRBJ1-2	-	TRBD1	CASSSGQGWVYGYTF	TGCGCCAGCAGCTCCGGACAGGGATGGGTCTATGGCTACACCTTC
TRBV7-8	TRBJ1-2	-	-	CASSLNRDHLDYGYTF	TGTGCCAGCAGCTTAAACAGGGATCATTTGGACTATGGCTACACCTTC
TRBV6-2/TRBV6-3	TRBJ2-2	-	TRBD1	CASSFGLGTVNTGELFF	TGTGCCAGCAGTTTTGGCCTGGGGACAGTGAACACCGGGGAGCTGTTTTTT
TRBV5-5	TRBJ1-4	-	TRBD1	CASSSAPQGRTNEKLFF	TGTGCCAGCAGCTCCGCGCCACAGGGGAGGACTAATGAAAAACTGTTTTTT
TRBV25-1	TRBJ2-2	-	-	CASSEEGFRAGELFF	TGTGCCAGCAGTGAGGAGGGCTTCCGGGCCGGGGAGCTGTTTTTT
TRBV30	TRBJ2-1	-	-	CAWSPPPGSNEQFF	TGTGCCTGGAGTCCGCCCCCTGGGAGCAATGAGCAGTTCTTC
TRBV7-9	TRBJ1-1	once	TRBD1	CASSFQGVRVTEAFF	TGTGCCAGCAGCTTTCAGGGGGTGCGGGTTACTGAAGCTTTCTTT
TRBV21-1	TRBJ2-7	few	-	CASGPWTGGYYEQYF	TGTGCCAGCGGCCCTTGGACAGGGGGTTACTACGAGCAGTACTTC
TRBV27	TRBJ2-1	-	-	CASSFGDTSYNEQFF	TGTGCCAGCAGTTTTGGGGACACTTCCTACAATGAGCAGTTCTTC
TRBV6-5	TRBJ1-2	-	-	CASTDTSANYGYTF	TGTGCCAGCACCGACACTTCAGCTAACTATGGCTACACCTTC
TRBV5-6	TRBJ1-5	-	TRBD1	CASSLTGMDQPQHF	TGTGCCAGCAGCCTGACAGGGATGGATCAGCCCCAGCATTTT
TRBV9	TRBJ1-3	-	-	CASSVNRAGNTIYF	TGTGCCAGCAGCGTAAACAGGGCTGGAAACACCATATATTTT
TRBV24-1	TRBJ2-1	-	TRBD2	CATSDVGTSFRDRDEQFF	TGTGCCACCAGTGATGTGGGGACTAGTTTTAGGGACCGCGATGAGCAGTTCTTC
TRBV9	TRBJ2-1	few	TRBD1	CASSVVAGQGNGEQFF	TGTGCCAGCAGCGTAGTTGCGGGACAGGGAAATGGTGAGCAGTTCTTC
TRBV11-2	TRBJ2-1	many	TRBD2	CASSLVVAGALEQFF	TGTGCCAGCAGCTTAGTTGTGGCGGGAGCCCTTGAGCAGTTCTTC
TRBV2	TRBJ1-1	once	-	CASNQRGGLRGAFF	TGTGCCAGCAACCAAAGGGGGGGACTCAGGGGAGCTTTCTTT
TRBV5-1	TRBJ2-2	-	-	CASNRMDTNTGELFF	TGCGCCAGCAACCGAATGGACACGAACACCGGGGAGCTGTTTTTT
TRBV6-5	TRBJ1-1	-	-	CASSYSLPGEGTEAFF	TGTGCCAGCAGTTACTCCCTTCCAGGGGAGGGCACTGAAGCTTTCTTT
TRBV19	TRBJ2-1	-	TRBD1	CASSEQGYEQFF	TGTGCCAGTAGTGAACAGGGGTATGAGCAGTTCTTC
TRBV5-6	TRBJ1-6	-	-	CASSLASAGNNSPLHF	TGTGCCAGCAGCTTGGCCTCGGCGGGTAATAATTCACCCCTCCACTTT
TRBV6-5	TRBJ2-7	once	TRBD1	CASSGQLTYEQYF	TGTGCCAGCTCGGGACAGTTAACCTACGAGCAGTACTTC
TRBV7-2	TRBJ2-3	-	TRBD2	CASSLDGGLASADTQYF	TGTGCCAGCAGCTTAGACGGGGGACTAGCAAGCGCAGATACGCAGTATTTT
TRBV6-5	TRBJ1-2	-	TRBD1	CASSSRTGSNYGYTF	TGTGCCAGCAGTTCCCGGACAGGGTCTAACTATGGCTACACCTTC
TRBV6-1	TRBJ2-5	-	TRBD1	CASSEPGTGRETQYF	TGTGCCAGCAGTGAACCCGGGACAGGGAGAGAGACCCAGTACTTC
TRBV25-1	TRBJ2-1	-	-	CASSDPNSNEQFF	TGTGCCAGCAGTGACCCAAACAGTAATGAGCAGTTCTTC
TRBV19	TRBJ2-3	-	TRBD2	CASSILLLAGDADTQYF	TGTGCCAGTAGTATCCTTCTACTAGCGGGAGATGCAGATACGCAGTATTTT
TRBV2	TRBJ2-2	-	TRBD2	CASSDRLAGGWGTGELFF	TGTGCCAGCAGTGATCGGTTAGCGGGAGGTTGGGGCACCGGGGAGCTGTTTTTT
TRBV4-1	TRBJ2-7	once	-	CASSQEAQGPWDEQYF	TGCGCCAGCAGCCAAGAAGCCCAGGGCCCCTGGGACGAGCAGTACTTC
TRBV10-2	TRBJ1-3	-	-	CASTQWGGSGNTIYF	TGCGCCAGCACTCAATGGGGGGGCTCTGGAAACACCATATATTTT
TRBV7-6	TRBJ2-1	-	TRBD2	CASSLGASGFSYNEQFF	TGTGCCAGCAGCTTAGGGGCTAGCGGATTCTCCTACAATGAGCAGTTCTTC
TRBV5-6	TRBJ2-7	-	-	CASTDFSQGAHEQYF	TGTGCCAGCACCGACTTTTCGCAGGGTGCGCACGAGCAGTACTTC
TRBV11-3	TRBJ1-6	-	TRBD1	CASSPIRDRGPNSPLHF	TGTGCCAGCAGCCCCATCCGGGACAGGGGGCCGAATTCACCCCTCCACTTT
TRBV6-5	TRBJ2-7	-	-	CASSYSAGARSYEQYF	TGTGCCAGCAGTTACTCGGCAGGGGCGAGGTCCTACGAGCAGTACTTC
TRBV19	TRBJ2-7	-	TRBD1	CASSSTGGEYEQYF	TGTGCCAGTAGCTCGACAGGGGGCGAGTACGAGCAGTACTTC
TRBV15	TRBJ1-5	-	-	CATSRDYAGNQPQHF	TGTGCCACCAGCAGAGATTATGCGGGCAATCAGCCCCAGCATTTT
TRBV18	TRBJ1-6	-	-	CASSETGSSYNSPLHF	TGTGCCAGCTCAGAGACAGGAAGCTCCTATAATTCACCCCTCCACTTT
TRBV7-2	TRBJ2-1	-	-	CASSLMGSNEQFF	TGTGCCAGCAGCTTAATGGGGAGCAATGAGCAGTTCTTC
TRBV6-5	TRBJ2-2	-	-	CASKKWGAGELFF	TGTGCCAGCAAGAAATGGGGGGCCGGGGAGCTGTTTTTT
TRBV9	TRBJ2-1	-	TRBD1	CASSPGQGFSNEQFF	TGTGCCAGCAGCCCAGGACAGGGGTTCTCAAATGAGCAGTTCTTC
TRBV5-1	TRBJ2-2	-	TRBD2	CASSLSGLAGGGELFF	TGCGCCAGCAGCTTGAGTGGACTAGCGGGAGGCGGGGAGCTGTTTTTT
TRBV19	TRBJ2-3	-	-	CASSISAEIRLGTQYF	TGTGCCAGTAGTATCTCGGCGGAGATCCGCTTGGGTACGCAGTATTTT
TRBV6-6	TRBJ2-3	-	TRBD2	CASRRITGTSGRDISDTQYF	TGTGCCAGCAGGCGAATAACCGGGACTAGCGGGAGGGATATCTCAGATACGCAGTATTTT